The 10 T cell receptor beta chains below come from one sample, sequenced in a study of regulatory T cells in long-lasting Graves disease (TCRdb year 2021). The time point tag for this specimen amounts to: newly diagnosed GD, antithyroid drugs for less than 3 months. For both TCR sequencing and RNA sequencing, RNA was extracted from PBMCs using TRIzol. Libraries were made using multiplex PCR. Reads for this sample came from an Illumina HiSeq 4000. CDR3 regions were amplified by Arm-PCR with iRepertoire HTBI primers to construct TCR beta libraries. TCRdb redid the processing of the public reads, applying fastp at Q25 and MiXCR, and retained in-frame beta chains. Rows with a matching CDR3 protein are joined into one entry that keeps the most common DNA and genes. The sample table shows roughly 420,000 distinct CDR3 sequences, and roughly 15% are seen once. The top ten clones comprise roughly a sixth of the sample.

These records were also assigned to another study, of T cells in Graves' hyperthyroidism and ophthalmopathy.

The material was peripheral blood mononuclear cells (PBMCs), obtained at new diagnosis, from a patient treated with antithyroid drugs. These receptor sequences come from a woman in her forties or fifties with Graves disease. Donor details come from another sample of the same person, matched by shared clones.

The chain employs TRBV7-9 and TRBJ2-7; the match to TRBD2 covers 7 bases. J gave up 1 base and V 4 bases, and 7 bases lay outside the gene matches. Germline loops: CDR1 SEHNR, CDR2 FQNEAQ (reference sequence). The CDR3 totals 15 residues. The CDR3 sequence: CASSSGTTRSYEQYF. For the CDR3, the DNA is TGTGCCAGCAGCTCCGGGACTACCCGTTCCTACGAGCAGTACTTC.

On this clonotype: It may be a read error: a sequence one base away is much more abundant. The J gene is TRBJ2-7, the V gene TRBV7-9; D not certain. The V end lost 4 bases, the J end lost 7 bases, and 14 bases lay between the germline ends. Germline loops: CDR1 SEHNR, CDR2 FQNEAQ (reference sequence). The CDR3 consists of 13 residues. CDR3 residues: CASSSSIYNEQYF. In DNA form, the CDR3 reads TGTGCCAGCAGCTCCAGCATCTACAATGAGCAGTACTTC.

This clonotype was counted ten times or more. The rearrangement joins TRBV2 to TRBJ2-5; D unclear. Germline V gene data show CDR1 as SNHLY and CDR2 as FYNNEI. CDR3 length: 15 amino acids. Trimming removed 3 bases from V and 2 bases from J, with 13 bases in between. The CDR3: CASSEAPAGQETQYF. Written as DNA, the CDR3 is TGTGCCAGCAGTGAGGCTCCAGCTGGGCAAGAGACCCAGTACTTC.

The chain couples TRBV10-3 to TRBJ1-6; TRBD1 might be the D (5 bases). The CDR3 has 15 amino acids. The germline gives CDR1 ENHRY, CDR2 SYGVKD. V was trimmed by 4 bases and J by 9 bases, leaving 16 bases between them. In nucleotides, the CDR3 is TGTGCCATCAGTGTTCAGGGCCAGGCGGGTTCACCCCTCCACTTT. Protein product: CAISVQGQAGSPLHF.

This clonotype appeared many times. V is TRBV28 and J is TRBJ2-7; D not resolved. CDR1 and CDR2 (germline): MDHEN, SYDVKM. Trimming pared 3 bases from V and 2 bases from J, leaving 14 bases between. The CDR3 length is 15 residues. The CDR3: CASSFSSGSPYEQYF. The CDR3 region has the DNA TGTGCCAGCAGTTTCAGTAGTGGGTCCCCCTACGAGCAGTACTTC.

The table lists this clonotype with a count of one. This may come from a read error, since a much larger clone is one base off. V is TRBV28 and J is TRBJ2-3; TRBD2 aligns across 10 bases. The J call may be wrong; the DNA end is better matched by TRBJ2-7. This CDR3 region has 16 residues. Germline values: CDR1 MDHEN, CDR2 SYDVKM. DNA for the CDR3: TGTGCCAGCGGTTTGTCGGGGGCTAGCGGGAGCTACGAGCAGTACTTC. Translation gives CASGLSGASGSYEQYF.

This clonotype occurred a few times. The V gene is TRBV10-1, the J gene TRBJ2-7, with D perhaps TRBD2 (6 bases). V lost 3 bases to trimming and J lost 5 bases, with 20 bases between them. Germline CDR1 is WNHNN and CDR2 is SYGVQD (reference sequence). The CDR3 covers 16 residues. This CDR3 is CASSDRDSPLGHEQYF. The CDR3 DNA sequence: TGCGCCAGCAGTGACCGGGACTCACCTCTGGGCCACGAGCAGTACTTC.

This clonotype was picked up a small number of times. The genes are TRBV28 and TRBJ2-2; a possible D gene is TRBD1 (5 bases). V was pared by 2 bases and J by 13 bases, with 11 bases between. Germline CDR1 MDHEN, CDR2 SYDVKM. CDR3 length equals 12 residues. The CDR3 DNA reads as TGTGCCAGCAGTTTAGAGGTGGGGCGGCTGTTTTTT. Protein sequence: CASSLEVGRLFF.

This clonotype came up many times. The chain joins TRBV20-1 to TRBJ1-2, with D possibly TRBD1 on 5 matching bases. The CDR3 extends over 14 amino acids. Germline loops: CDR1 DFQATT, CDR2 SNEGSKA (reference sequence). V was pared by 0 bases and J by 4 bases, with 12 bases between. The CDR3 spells CSARDQGIVYGYTF. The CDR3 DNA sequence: TGCAGTGCTAGAGACCAGGGTATTGTCTATGGCTACACCTTC.

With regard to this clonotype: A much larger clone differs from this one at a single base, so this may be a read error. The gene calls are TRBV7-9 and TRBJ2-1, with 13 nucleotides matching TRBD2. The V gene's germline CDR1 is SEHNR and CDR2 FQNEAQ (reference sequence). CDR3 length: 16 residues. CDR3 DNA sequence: TGTGCCAGCAGATACCAGGGACTAGCGGGAATCAATGAGCAGTTATTC. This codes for CASRYQGLAGINEQLF.